The 13 T cell receptor beta chains presented below share a single source sample, sequenced in a study of T cell changes during pregnancy in multiple sclerosis. Sequencing was performed with immunoSEQ multiplex PCR; in TCRdb, only in-frame clones are kept and a portion is missing. This table holds 20,000 to 25,000 clones, approximately 90% found once. This material consisted of CD8+ T cells from peripheral blood mononuclear cells, taken in the second trimester of pregnancy. The receptors here all came from a female donor in good health, enrolled as a control in a pregnancy study.

The rearrangement uses TRBV7-8 and TRBJ1-1; D is perhaps TRBD1 (5 bases). Trimming stripped 4 bases from V and 2 bases from J, with 11 bases between. The CDR3 contains 14 residues. Germline CDR1 is SGHVS and CDR2 is FQNEAQ. CDR3 region: CASSSDISNTEAFF. The CDR3 DNA reads TGTGCCAGCAGCTCGGACATTTCTAACACTGAAGCTTTCTTT.

This sequence joins TRBV18 and TRBJ2-7; D gene uncertain. This CDR3 comprises 12 residues. The germline gives CDR1 KGHSH, CDR2 LQKENI. Trimming shortened V by 2 bases and J by 3 bases, and 5 bases separated the two germline ends. DNA for the CDR3: TGTGCCAGCTCACCAGGCGGCTACGAGCAGTACTTC. Translation gives CASSPGGYEQYF. Using reference TRBV18 and TRBJ2-7 for the parts outside the CDR3, the full variable domain is NAGVMQNPRHLVRRRGQEARLRCSPMKGHSHVYWYRQLPEEGLKFMVYLQKENIIDESGMPKERFSAEFPKEGPSILRIQQVVRGDSAAYFCASSPGGYEQYFGPGTRLTVT.

This chain connects TRBV15 to TRBJ2-2, with a weak D call TRBD1 (6 bases). Trimming stripped 5 bases from V and 4 bases from J, with 14 bases between. The germline CDR1 and CDR2 sequences are LNHNV and YYDKDF (reference sequence). This CDR3 has 15 amino acids. Here the CDR3 reads CATSLQGMGTGELFF. The CDR3 DNA reads as TGTGCCACCAGCCTCCAGGGGATGGGCACCGGGGAGCTGTTTTTT.

The chain recombines TRBV9 with TRBJ2-1; tentatively, D is TRBD1 (5 bases). The CDR3 extends over 15 amino acids. Trimming shortened V by 3 bases and J by 4 bases, and 14 bases separated the two germline ends. Germline CDR1 and CDR2: SGDLS and YYNGEE. The CDR3 spells CASSAHPDSYNEQFF. For the CDR3, the DNA is TGTGCCAGCAGCGCCCACCCCGACAGTTACAATGAGCAGTTCTTC.

CDR3 sequence: CATSRDPSRGRGADTQYF. For the CDR3, the DNA is TGTGCCACCAGCAGAGACCCCTCCAGGGGGAGAGGAGCAGATACGCAGTATTTT. The chain has TRBV15 and TRBJ2-3; 7 bases match TRBD1. Germline assignment: CDR1 LNHNV and CDR2 YYDKDF (reference sequence). The V gene end was trimmed by 0 bases and the J gene end by 4 bases; junction bases not matched to a gene: 13. The CDR3 is 18 amino acids.

The V and J genes are TRBV6-1 and TRBJ2-1; D perhaps matches TRBD1 (7 bases). V gave up 3 bases and J gave up 6 bases, with 15 bases separating them. CDR3 length: 15 amino acids. Germline V CDR1 and CDR2: MNHNS, SASEGT. In DNA form, the CDR3 reads TGTGCCAGCAGTGAGTCGACAGGGACTTTCAATGAGCAGTTCTTC. Translation: CASSESTGTFNEQFF.

The V and J genes are TRBV29-1 and TRBJ1-1; unclear D gene. This CDR3 region has 12 residues. With 7 bases removed from V and 3 bases from J, the gap between germline ends came to 12 bases. CDR1 and CDR2 (germline): SQVTM, ANQGSEA. The CDR3 region is CSARVSDTEAFF. The DNA for the CDR3 is TGCAGCGCTCGGGTTTCGGACACTGAAGCTTTCTTT.

This chain links TRBV30 with TRBJ2-3; TRBD1 matches 7 bases. The CDR3 consists of 14 residues. Trimming at V came to 1 base and at J to 0 bases, leaving 1 base not matched to a gene. The germline V gene has CDR1 GTSNPN and CDR2 SVGIG (reference sequence). This CDR3 is CAWSEGQSTDTQYF. The DNA for the CDR3 is TGTGCCTGGAGTGAGGGACAGAGCACAGATACGCAGTATTTT.

This chain joins TRBV6-4 and TRBJ2-3; TRBD2 matches 8 bases. V shed 0 bases, J shed 8 bases, and the junction held 10 bases outside the gene matches. Germline V gene lookup returns CDR1 MRHNA and CDR2 SNTAGT. The CDR3 has 16 amino acids. CDR3 residues: CASSDSGGLGVGTQYF. The CDR3 DNA reads TGTGCCAGCAGTGACTCCGGGGGACTAGGGGTTGGTACGCAGTATTTT.

The chain employs TRBV9 and TRBJ2-3, with D unresolved. The CDR3 runs 15 residues. The V end lost 0 bases, the J end lost 3 bases, and 11 bases lay between the germline ends. The germline V gene has CDR1 SGDLS and CDR2 YYNGEE. The CDR3 region is CASSVVAAGTDTQYF. For the CDR3, the DNA is TGTGCCAGCAGCGTAGTGGCCGCAGGAACAGATACGCAGTATTTT.

The chain combines TRBV4-2 with TRBJ2-1, with 9 bases matching TRBD2. The V segment lost 0 bases and the J segment 2 bases; nucleotides outside the gene matches: 5. The length of the CDR3 is 17 residues. The germline V gene encodes CDR1 LGHNA and CDR2 YNFKEQ. In DNA, the CDR3 is TGTGCCAGCAGCCAAGATCCTAGCGGGAAACCCTACAATGAGCAGTTCTTC. Translated, it gives CASSQDPSGKPYNEQFF.

The chain recombines TRBV5-1 with TRBJ1-4, with D uncertain. Germline V lookup: CDR1 SGHRS, CDR2 YFSETQ. Trimming left V 0 bases short and J 0 bases short, with 9 bases between. CDR3 length equals 16 residues. CDR3 nucleotides: TGCGCCAGCAGCTTGGGTGGACTACCAACTAATGAAAAACTGTTTTTT. Translation: CASSLGGLPTNEKLFF. Looking up the rest from reference TRBV5-1 and TRBJ1-4 gives the full variable domain: KAGVTQTPRYLIKTRGQQVTLSCSPISGHRSVSWYQQTPGQGLQFLFEYFSETQRNKGNFPGRFSGRQFSNSRSEMNVSTLELGDSALYLCASSLGGLPTNEKLFFGSGTQLSVL.

This chain uses TRBV7-8 with TRBJ2-7, with D possibly being TRBD2 (7 bases). Trimming shortened V by 5 bases and J by 5 bases, and 25 bases separated the two germline ends. Germline V CDR1 and CDR2: SGHVS, FQNEAQ. The CDR3 length is 17 residues. Here the CDR3 reads CASSPRGVVLGADEQYF. CDR3 sequence (DNA): TGTGCCAGCAGCCCCCGGGGGGTGGTTTTGGGGGCTGACGAGCAGTACTTC.